The T cell receptor beta chain under discussion was sequenced for a study of Ad26.COV2.S vaccination and SARS-CoV-2 variants. Looking at the study overall: Each vaccinee took Ad26.COV2.S intramuscularly, once or twice 56 days apart.

Sequencing used immunoSEQ multiplex PCR; TCRdb keeps in-frame clones, though not all of them. The sample carries roughly 380,000 clones, roughly 90% recorded once. Treatment reported: 19 received Ad26.COV2.S at low or high dose, single or two shots; 5 received placebo; per-sample allocation not given. Sampling happened 63 days after the first vaccine or placebo injection. In the vaccine, an Ad26 vector expressed the SARS-CoV-2 spike of the Wuhan strain. There are a few counts of this clone. Antigen: not known. The germline V gene encodes CDR1 SGHTA and CDR2 FQGTGA. With 3 bases removed from V and 4 bases from J, the gap between germline ends came to 10 bases. CDR3 length: 13 amino acids. Study observations and caveats: Vaccine recipients posted higher spike-specific TCR breadth than their placebo counterparts. Substantial post-vaccination breadth of spike-specific CD8+ and CD4+ T cell responses was reported.

The chain carries TRBV7-3 and TRBJ2-7, with D perhaps TRBD1 (5 bases). The source of this sequence is a person aged 18-60 years who received the Ad26.COV2.S COVID-19 vaccine or a placebo. The source was peripheral blood, collected in a trial of Ad26.COV2.S vaccine versus placebo. In DNA, the CDR3 is TGTGCCAGCAGCTTCTCTCAGGGTTACGAGCAGTACTTC. This encodes CASSFSQGYEQYF.